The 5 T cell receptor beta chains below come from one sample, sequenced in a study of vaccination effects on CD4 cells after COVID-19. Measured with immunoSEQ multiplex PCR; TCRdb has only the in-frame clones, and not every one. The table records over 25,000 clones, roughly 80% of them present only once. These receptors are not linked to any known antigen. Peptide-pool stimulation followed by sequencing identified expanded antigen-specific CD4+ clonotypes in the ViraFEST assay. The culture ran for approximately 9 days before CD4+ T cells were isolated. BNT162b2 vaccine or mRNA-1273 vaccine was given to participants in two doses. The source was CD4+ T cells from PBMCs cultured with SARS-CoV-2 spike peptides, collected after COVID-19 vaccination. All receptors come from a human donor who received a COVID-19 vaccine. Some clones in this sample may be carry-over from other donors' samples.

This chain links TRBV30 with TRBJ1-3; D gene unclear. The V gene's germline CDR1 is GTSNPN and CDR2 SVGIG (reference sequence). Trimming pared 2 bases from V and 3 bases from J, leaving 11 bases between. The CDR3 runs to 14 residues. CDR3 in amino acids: CAWSTEFNGNTIYF. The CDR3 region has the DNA TGTGCCTGGAGTACCGAATTCAATGGAAACACCATATATTTT.

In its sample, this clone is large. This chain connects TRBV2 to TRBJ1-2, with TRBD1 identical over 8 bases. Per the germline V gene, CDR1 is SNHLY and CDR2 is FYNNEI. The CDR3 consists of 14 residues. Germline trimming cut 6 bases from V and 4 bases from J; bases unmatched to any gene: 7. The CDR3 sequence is CASRETGVFYGYTF. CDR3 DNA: TGTGCCAGCAGGGAGACAGGGGTGTTCTATGGCTACACCTTC.

CDR3 bases: TGTGCCAGCAGCTTAGGAGAGTATAGCAATCAGCCCCAGCATTTT. This codes for CASSLGEYSNQPQHF. This rearrangement joins TRBV7-2 to TRBJ1-5; D gene ambiguous. Trimming removed 1 base at V and 0 bases at J, with 7 bases between. Germline V gene data show CDR1 as SGHTA and CDR2 as FQGNSA. The CDR3 has 15 residues.

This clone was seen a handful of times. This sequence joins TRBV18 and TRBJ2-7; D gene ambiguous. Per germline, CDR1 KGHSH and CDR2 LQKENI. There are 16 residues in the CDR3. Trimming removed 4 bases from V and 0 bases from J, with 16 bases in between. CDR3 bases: TGTGCCAGCTCACAATCGAGCCCGGAGTTCTCCTACGAGCAGTACGTC. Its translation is CASSQSSPEFSYEQYV.

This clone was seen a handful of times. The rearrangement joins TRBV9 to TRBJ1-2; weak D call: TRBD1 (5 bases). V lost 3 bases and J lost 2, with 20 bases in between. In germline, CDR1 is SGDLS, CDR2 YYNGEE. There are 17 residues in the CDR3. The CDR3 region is CASSEGGPGRTNYGYTF. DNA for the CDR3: TGTGCCAGCAGCGAGGGAGGTCCGGGACGGACAAACTATGGCTACACCTTC.